The 7 T cell receptor beta chains listed next were all sequenced from one sample in a study of monozygotic twins with inflammatory bowel disease. TCRdb reprocessed the 5' RACE reads and keeps a single row for each CDR3 protein, giving no DNA. The repertoire shows 150,000 to 200,000 distinct CDR3 sequences; the top ten hold approximately 2.8%. The sample comprised blood. These receptor sequences come from a human donor with ulcerative colitis or Crohn's disease, or a healthy co-twin of an affected twin (not recorded which).

The gene calls are TRBV5-1 and TRBJ2-5; the TCRdb call, TRBD1, lacks DNA for checking. The CDR3 loop spans 14 amino acids. The germline gives CDR1 SGHRS, CDR2 YFSETQ. The CDR3 region is CASSPTGGRETQYF.

The gene calls are TRBV2 and TRBJ2-3; without DNA, the TCRdb call of TRBD1 cannot be checked. CDR3 length: 14 amino acids. Germline assignment: CDR1 SNHLY and CDR2 FYNNEI. The CDR3 sequence is CASSDRTSTDTQYF.

This chain uses TRBV6-5 with TRBJ1-2. CDR1 is MNHEY, CDR2 SVGAGI, per germline. The CDR3 is 12 amino acids. CDR3 residues: CASSYSDYGYTF.

The chain employs TRBV24-1 and TRBJ2-3; as DNA is missing, the TRBD2 call by TCRdb cannot be tested. Germline lookup yields CDR1 KGHDR and CDR2 SFDVKD. The CDR3 has 16 residues. The CDR3 sequence: CATSDQTSGRAHTQYF.

V and J are TRBV5-4 and TRBJ1-1; the D call of TRBD1 rests on TCRdb alone, since no DNA is present to check it. This CDR3 contains 14 residues. Germline values: CDR1 SGHNT, CDR2 YYREEE (reference sequence). CDR3 region: CASSPQGRNTEAFF.

The chain has TRBV3-1 and TRBJ1-6. Germline V CDR1 and CDR2: LGHDT, YNNKEL (reference sequence). The CDR3 has 15 residues. The CDR3 here is CASSQMTGYNSPLHF.

V usage is TRBV27 and J usage is TRBJ2-2; TCRdb picks TRBD2, but there is no DNA to check that call. The CDR3 contains 15 residues. Per the germline V gene, CDR1 is MNHEY and CDR2 is SMNVEV (reference sequence). The CDR3 loop reads CASSQWTSGTGELFF.